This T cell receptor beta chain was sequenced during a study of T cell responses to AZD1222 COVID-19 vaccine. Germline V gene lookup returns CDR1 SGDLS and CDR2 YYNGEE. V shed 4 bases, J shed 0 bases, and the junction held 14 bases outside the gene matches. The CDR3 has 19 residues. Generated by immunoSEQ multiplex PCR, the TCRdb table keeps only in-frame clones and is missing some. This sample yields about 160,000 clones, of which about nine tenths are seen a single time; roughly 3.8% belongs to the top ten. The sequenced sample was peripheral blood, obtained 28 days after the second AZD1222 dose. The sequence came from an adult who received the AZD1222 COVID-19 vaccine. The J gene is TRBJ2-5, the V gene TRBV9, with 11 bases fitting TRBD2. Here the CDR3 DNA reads TGTGCCAGCAGCCCCAGGATAGCGGGAGGGGGAGGGTACCAAGAGACCCAGTACTTC. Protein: CASSPRIAGGGGYQETQYF.